The 13 T cell receptor beta chains below were found in one sample sequenced in a study of CD8 T cells in ankylosing spondylitis. TCRdb analysed the 5' RACE reads with MiXCR anew, one entry per CDR3 protein. This table has 380,000 or so distinct CDR3 sequences, approximately 22% appearing once. The material sequenced was blood, either unsorted or a sorted T cell fraction (not recorded which). The receptors stem from a male donor with ankylosing spondylitis or in good health (not recorded which).

The CDR3 DNA is TGCAGCGACTACCAGGGCTTACATGGCTACACCTTC. Protein sequence: CSDYQGLHGYTF. The chain links TRBV29-1 to TRBJ1-2; possible D gene TRBD1, 5 bases. The germline CDR1 and CDR2 sequences are SQVTM and ANQGSEA. The CDR3 is 12 amino acids. Trimming took off 7 bases at V and 6 bases at J, with 15 bases between the two ends.

The chain employs TRBV7-9 and TRBJ2-1, with no clear D. The ends were cut back, 5 bases at V and 8 bases at J, with 10 bases in the middle. Germline V CDR1 and CDR2: SEHNR, FQNEAQ (reference sequence). The CDR3 extends over 12 amino acids. The CDR3 coding sequence is TGTGCCAGCAGCCCCTCCTTTCATGAGCAGTTCTTC. This translates into CASSPSFHEQFF. Full variable domain (rest looked up from reference TRBV7-9 and TRBJ2-1): DTGVSQNPRHKITKRGQNVTFRCDPISEHNRLYWYRQTLGQGPEFLTYFQNEAQLEKSRLLSDRFSAERPKGSFSTLEIQRTEQGDSAMYLCASSPSFHEQFFGPGTRLTVL.

J is TRBJ2-7 and V is TRBV15; TRBD2 might be the D (6 bases). CDR3 length: 15 residues. The germline V gene has CDR1 LNHNV and CDR2 YYDKDF (reference sequence). Trimming took 6 bases from V and 0 from J, leaving 15 bases between them. CDR3 sequence: CATRGGPSVSYEQYF. The CDR3 DNA is TGTGCCACCAGGGGGGGACCGTCTGTCTCCTACGAGCAGTACTTC.

The chain is built from TRBV15 and TRBJ2-1; 7 bases are a match to TRBD2. The CDR3 is 14 amino acids. The V segment lost 6 bases and the J segment 0 bases; nucleotides outside the gene matches: 2. Germline loops: CDR1 LNHNV, CDR2 YYDKDF (reference sequence). CDR3 nucleotides: TGTGCCACCAGTGCGGGGGACTCCTACAATGAGCAGTTCTTC. It encodes CATSAGDSYNEQFF. The full variable domain, with the rest looked up from reference TRBV15 and TRBJ2-1, is DAMVIQNPRYQVTQFGKPVTLSCSQTLNHNVMYWYQQKSSQAPKLLFHYYDKDFNNEADTPDNFQSRRPNTSFCFLDIRSPGLGDTAMYLCATSAGDSYNEQFFGPGTRLTVL.

The chain has TRBV29-1 and TRBJ2-1; 10 bases map to TRBD2. Trimming removed 5 bases from V and 6 bases from J; junction bases left unmatched: 4. The CDR3 has 13 residues. Per the germline V gene, CDR1 is SQVTM and CDR2 is ANQGSEA. DNA of the CDR3: TGCAGCGTTAAGCGGGGGGGTCTCAATGAGCAGTTCTTC. It codes for CSVKRGGLNEQFF.

This chain joins TRBV12-3 or TRBV12-4 and TRBJ1-6; D uncertain. The V gene lost 6 bases and the J gene lost 6 bases, with 18 bases spanning the gap. This CDR3 spans 16 amino acids. The CDR3 coding sequence is TGTGCCAGCAGCCAGACTTGGGCTAATCCTAATTCACCCCTCCACTTT. Translated, it gives CASSQTWANPNSPLHF.

The rearrangement joins TRBV4-1 to TRBJ2-7, with 7 bases lining up with TRBD1. V lost 1 base to trimming and J lost 2 bases; unmatched junction nucleotides: 5. In germline, CDR1 is MGHRA, CDR2 YSYEKL. The CDR3 is 15 residues long. Here the CDR3 reads CASSQVTGETYEQYF. The CDR3 region has the DNA TGCGCCAGCAGCCAAGTAACAGGGGAGACCTACGAGCAGTACTTC.

This clonotype was picked up a small number of times. J is TRBJ2-5 and V is TRBV7-9; tentatively, D is TRBD1 (5 bases). The germline V gene encodes CDR1 SEHNR and CDR2 FQNEAQ (reference sequence). Deletions cut 6 bases from V and 5 bases from J, with 10 bases between. The CDR3 sequence is 12 residues long. CDR3 DNA sequence: TGTGCCAGCAGGGCAGGGAAGGAGACCCAGTACTTC. Translation: CASRAGKETQYF.

This clonotype was recorded a few times. This chain connects TRBV11-2 to TRBJ2-5, with TRBD2 matching over 11 bases. The CDR3 loop spans 15 amino acids. Per the germline V gene, CDR1 is SGHAT and CDR2 is FQNNGV. Trimming cost V 3 bases and J 2 bases; bases outside gene matches: 2. The CDR3 DNA sequence: TGTGCCAGCAGCTTTACTAGCGGGGGTCAAGAGACCCAGTACTTC. It encodes CASSFTSGGQETQYF.

V and J are TRBV7-9 and TRBJ2-1; D is perhaps TRBD2 (5 bases). Germline V gene sequence: CDR1 SEHNR, CDR2 FQNEAQ (reference sequence). This CDR3 has 13 amino acids. The V end lost 5 bases, the J end lost 6 bases, and 11 bases lay between the germline ends. In nucleotides, the CDR3 is TGTGCCAGCAGCAGTCGCAGCGGCAATGAGCAGTTCTTC. Its protein product is CASSSRSGNEQFF.

V and J are TRBV20-1 and TRBJ2-7, with D possibly being TRBD1 (5 bases). Trimming cost V 4 bases and J 0 bases, with 16 bases left between them. Per the germline V gene, CDR1 is DFQATT and CDR2 is SNEGSKA (reference sequence). CDR3 size: 15 residues. The CDR3 is CSAISSGKSSYEQYF. The CDR3, as DNA: TGCAGTGCTATATCCTCAGGGAAAAGCTCCTACGAGCAGTACTTC.

The sample holds a few counts of this clonotype. This chain connects TRBV6-1 to TRBJ2-1; 10 nucleotides match TRBD1. V trimming: 6 bases; J trimming: 8 bases; junction bases outside the gene matches: 10. This CDR3 has 15 residues. Germline V lookup: CDR1 MNHNS, CDR2 SASEGT. The CDR3: CASSHTPGQGYEQFF. The DNA of the CDR3 is TGTGCCAGCAGCCACACTCCGGGACAGGGGTATGAGCAGTTCTTC.

V gene TRBV10-3 combines with J gene TRBJ2-2; 8 positions match TRBD2. J was trimmed by 2 bases and V by 3 bases; bases with no gene match: 8. Germline values: CDR1 ENHRY, CDR2 SYGVKD. The CDR3 totals 17 residues. CDR3 sequence reads: CAISEYLAGANTGELFF. The CDR3 bases are TGTGCCATCAGTGAATACCTAGCGGGCGCTAACACCGGGGAGCTGTTTTTT.